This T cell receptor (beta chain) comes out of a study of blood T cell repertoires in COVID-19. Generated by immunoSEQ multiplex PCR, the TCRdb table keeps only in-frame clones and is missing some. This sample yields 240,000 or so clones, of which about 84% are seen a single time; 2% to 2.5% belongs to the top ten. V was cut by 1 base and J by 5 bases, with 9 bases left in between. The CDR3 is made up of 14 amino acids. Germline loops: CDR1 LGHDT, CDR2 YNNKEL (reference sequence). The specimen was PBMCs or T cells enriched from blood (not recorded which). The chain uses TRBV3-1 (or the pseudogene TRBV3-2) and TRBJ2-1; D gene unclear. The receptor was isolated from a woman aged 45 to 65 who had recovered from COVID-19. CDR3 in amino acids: CASSQALNNNEQFF. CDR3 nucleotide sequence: TGTGCCAGCAGCCAAGCTCTTAACAACAATGAGCAGTTCTTC.